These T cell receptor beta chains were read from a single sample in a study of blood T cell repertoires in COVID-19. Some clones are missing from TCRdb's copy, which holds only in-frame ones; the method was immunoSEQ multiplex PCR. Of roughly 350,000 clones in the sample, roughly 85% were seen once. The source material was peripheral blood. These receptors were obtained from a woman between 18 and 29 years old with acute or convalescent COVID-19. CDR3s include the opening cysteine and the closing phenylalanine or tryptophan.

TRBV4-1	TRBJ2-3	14	CASSPGGGPDTQYF
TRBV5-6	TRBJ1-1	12	CASSPPGTEAFF
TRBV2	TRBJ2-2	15	CASSPGTGDTGELFF
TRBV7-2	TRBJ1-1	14	CASSLGTYLSEAFF
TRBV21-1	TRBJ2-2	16	CASSKERTMAPGELFF
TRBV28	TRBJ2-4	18	CASTLTGTGGLAKNIQYF
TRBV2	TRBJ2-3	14	CASTRRPTTDTQYF
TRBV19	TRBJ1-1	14	CASSSQTGVTEAFF
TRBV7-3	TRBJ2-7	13	CASSFMQGSEQYF
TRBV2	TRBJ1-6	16	CASSYRQGAYNSPLHF
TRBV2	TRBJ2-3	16	CASSANGMGATDTQYF
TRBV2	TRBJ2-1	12	CASSEQGGPTIF
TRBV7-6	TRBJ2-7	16	CASSFDPPGLGGEQYF
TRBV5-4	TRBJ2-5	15	CASSLVGDRVQTQYF
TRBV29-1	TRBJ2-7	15	CSVEVTGTGAPEQYF
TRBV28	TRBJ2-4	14	CASNPSGIGNIQYF
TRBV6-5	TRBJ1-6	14	CASGVGTDNSPLHF
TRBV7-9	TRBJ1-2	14	CASSLGQGIYGYTF
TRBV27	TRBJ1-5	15	CASSSGQGVNQPQHF
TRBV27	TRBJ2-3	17	CASRVGGAGGGRDTQYF
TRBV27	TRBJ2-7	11	CASRDRSEQYF
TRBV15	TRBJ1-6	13	CATGGGRHSPLHF
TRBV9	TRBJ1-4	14	CASSSDRVGEKLFF
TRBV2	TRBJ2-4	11	CASLAKNIQYF
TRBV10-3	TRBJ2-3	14	CAISESTESDTQYF
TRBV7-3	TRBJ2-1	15	CASSLTGSSYNEQFF
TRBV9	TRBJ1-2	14	CASSPPGARMSYTF
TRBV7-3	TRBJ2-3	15	CASSLTAGSTDTQYF
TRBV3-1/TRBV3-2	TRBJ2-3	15	CASSQARGETDTQYF
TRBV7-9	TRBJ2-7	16	CASSLALIGGRDEQYF
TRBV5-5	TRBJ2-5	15	CASSPYGDSQETQYF
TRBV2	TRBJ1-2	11	CATGQYYGYTF
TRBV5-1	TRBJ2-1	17	CASSLSVGQGPYNEQFF
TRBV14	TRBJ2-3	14	CASSRGLYTDTQYF
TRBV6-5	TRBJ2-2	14	CASSYSRSTGELFF
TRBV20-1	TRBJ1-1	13	CSASGQMNTEAFF
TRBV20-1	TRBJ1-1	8	CSATEAFF
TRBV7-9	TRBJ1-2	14	CASSVGQRDYGYTF
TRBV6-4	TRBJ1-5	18	CAMYQKLPGKYSNQPQHF
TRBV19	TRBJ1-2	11	CASSIGAGYTF
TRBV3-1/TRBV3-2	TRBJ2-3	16	CASSQSRVDRTDTQYF
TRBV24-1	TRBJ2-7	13	CATSDSTGKGQYF
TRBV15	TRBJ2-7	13	CATSRELSYEQYF
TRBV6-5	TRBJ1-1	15	CASSLSGALNTEAFF
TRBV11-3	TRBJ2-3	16	CASSFGTSGRTDTQYF
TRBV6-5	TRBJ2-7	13	CASRGTGAYEQYF
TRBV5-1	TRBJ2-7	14	CASLVDSLAQEQYF
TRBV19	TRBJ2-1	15	CASSIEGGGVDEQFF
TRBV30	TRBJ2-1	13	CAWSVSSSYEQFF
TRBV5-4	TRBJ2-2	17	CASSLEPTSGGAGELFF
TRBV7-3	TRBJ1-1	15	CASSRSSGGNTEAFF
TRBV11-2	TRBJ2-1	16	CASSPTSGHSYNEQFF
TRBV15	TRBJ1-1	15	CATSSRQVMNTEAFF
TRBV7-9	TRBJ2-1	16	CASSLMTSGRANEQFF
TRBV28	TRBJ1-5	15	CASALGGTSNQPQHF
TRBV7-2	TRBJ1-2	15	CASSLDFRGAYGYTF
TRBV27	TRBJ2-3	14	CASSPLTRTDTQYF
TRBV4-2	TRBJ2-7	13	CASSHGIAYEQYF